This T cell receptor beta chain was captured in a study of blood T cell repertoires in COVID-19. Recruits, aged about 18 to 95 years, lived in 25 or so US areas. Assignment of participants to cohorts was predicated upon participant-reported clinical history. Germline lookup yields CDR1 SGHNT and CDR2 YENEEA. Deletions cut 4 bases from V and 1 base from J, with 19 bases between. The CDR3 sequence is 17 residues long. Authors' processing steps: Cell counts per sample came from amplifying reference gene primers. Assay used: immunoSEQ multiplex PCR; TCRdb lists only in-frame clones, some missing. That table gives V, J and clone size, and the DNA gave D and trimming. The sample records around 380,000 clones, about 90% being singletons.

Sequences were obtained from PBMCs or T cells enriched from blood (not recorded which). The receptor was isolated from a man in his thirties or forties who had recovered from COVID-19. The chain has TRBV11-3 and TRBJ1-1; D possibly corresponds to TRBD1 (5 bases). CDR3 DNA: TGTGCCAGCAGCTCCAAATCCCAGGGCCCGCCGAACACTGAAGCTTTCTTT. As protein: CASSSKSQGPPNTEAFF.